This T cell receptor beta chain was obtained from a study of T-cell memory formation after mild COVID-19. For the study at large: Largely, the TCR clusters proved donor specific. Study-wide points: Within pre-infection memory, some responding clones were found, suggesting cross-reactive memory joined.

Researchers used 5'RACE with constant-segment primers to make TCR alpha and TCR beta cDNA libraries that carry sample barcodes and UMIs. TCRdb redid the calling of the 5' RACE reads with MiXCR, one entry per CDR3 protein. Of roughly 550,000 distinct CDR3 sequences in the sample, roughly 21% are singletons; the top ten hold approximately 12%. This clonotype was seen a few times. Its target is not known. The CDR3 consists of 15 residues. The ends lost 0 bases at V and 2 bases at J; junction bases unmatched: 2. The V gene's germline CDR1 is SGHDT and CDR2 YYEEEE. The source is an adult woman who had mild COVID-19 (a few samples of this study predate the infection). Cell type and time point are not known. Sequencing input: PBMCs or a T cell subset sorted from them (not recorded which). The chain recombines TRBV5-6 with TRBJ2-1, with 7 bases that match TRBD1. The DNA of the CDR3 is TGTGCCAGCAGCTTGGTGGGACAGCCCTACAATGAGCAGTTCTTC. Protein product: CASSLVGQPYNEQFF. The whole variable domain, remainder taken from reference TRBV5-6 and TRBJ2-1, is DAGVTQSPTHLIKTRGQQVTLRCSPKSGHDTVSWYQQALGQGPQFIFQYYEEEERQRGNFPDRFSGHQFPNYSSELNVNALLLGDSALYLCASSLVGQPYNEQFFGPGTRLTVL.